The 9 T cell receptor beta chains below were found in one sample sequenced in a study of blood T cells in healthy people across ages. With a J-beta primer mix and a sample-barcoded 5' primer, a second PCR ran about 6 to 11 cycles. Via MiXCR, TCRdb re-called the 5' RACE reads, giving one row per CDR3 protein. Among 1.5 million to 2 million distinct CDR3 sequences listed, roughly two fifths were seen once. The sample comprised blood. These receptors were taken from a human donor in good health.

Here the CDR3 reads CASSSWTTYNEQFF. The CDR3 DNA reads as TGTGCCAGCAGCTCCTGGACGACCTACAATGAGCAGTTCTTC. This chain uses TRBV5-6 with TRBJ2-1; no reliable D call. CDR3 length: 14 residues. V was trimmed by 3 bases and J by 2 bases, leaving 9 bases between them. Germline values: CDR1 SGHDT, CDR2 YYEEEE.

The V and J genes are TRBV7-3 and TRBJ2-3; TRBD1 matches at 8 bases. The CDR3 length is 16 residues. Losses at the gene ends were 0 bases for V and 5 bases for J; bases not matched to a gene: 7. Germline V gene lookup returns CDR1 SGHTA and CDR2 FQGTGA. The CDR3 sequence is CASSLTGSGGGDTQYF. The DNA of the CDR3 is TGTGCCAGCAGCTTAACAGGTTCAGGGGGCGGAGATACGCAGTATTTT.

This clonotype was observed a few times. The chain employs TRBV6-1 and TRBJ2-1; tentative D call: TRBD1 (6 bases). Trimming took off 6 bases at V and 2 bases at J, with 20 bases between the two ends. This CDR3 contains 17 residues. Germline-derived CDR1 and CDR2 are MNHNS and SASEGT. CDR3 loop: CASRDRPGQSAYNEQFF. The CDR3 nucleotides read TGTGCCAGCAGAGATCGTCCGGGACAAAGTGCCTACAATGAGCAGTTCTTC.

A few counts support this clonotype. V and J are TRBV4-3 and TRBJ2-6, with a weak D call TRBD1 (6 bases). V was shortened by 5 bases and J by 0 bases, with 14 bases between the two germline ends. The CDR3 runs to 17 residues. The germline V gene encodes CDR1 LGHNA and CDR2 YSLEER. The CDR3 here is CASSYRDIYSGANVLTF. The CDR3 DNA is TGCGCCAGCAGCTACCGGGACATATACTCTGGGGCCAACGTCCTGACTTTC.

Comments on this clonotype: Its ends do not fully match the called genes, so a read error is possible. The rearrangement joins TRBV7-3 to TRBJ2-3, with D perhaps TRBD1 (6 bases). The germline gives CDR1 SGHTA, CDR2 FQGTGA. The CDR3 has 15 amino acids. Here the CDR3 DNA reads TGTGCCAGCAGCTTGGTGGGGGCGGCGGCAGATACGCAGAATTTT. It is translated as CASSLVGAAADTQNF.

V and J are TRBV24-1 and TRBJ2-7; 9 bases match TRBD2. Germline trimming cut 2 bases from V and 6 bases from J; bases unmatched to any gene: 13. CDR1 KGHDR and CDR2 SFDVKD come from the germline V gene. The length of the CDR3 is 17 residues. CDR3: CATSDSRLAARQTEQYF. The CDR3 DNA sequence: TGTGCCACCAGTGATTCACGACTAGCGGCGCGGCAGACCGAGCAGTACTTC.

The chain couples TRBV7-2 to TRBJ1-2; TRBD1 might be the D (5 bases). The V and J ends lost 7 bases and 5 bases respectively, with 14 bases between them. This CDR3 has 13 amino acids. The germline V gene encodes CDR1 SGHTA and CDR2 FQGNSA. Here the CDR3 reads CASTSEGTYGYTF. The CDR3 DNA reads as TGTGCCAGCACCTCGGAGGGGACTTATGGCTACACCTTC.

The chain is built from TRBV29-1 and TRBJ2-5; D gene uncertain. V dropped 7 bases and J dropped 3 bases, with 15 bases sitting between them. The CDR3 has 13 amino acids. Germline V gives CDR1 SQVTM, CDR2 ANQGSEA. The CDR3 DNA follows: TGCAGCGCTCAAGTTAAAGAGGAAGAGACCCAGTACTTC. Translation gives CSAQVKEEETQYF.

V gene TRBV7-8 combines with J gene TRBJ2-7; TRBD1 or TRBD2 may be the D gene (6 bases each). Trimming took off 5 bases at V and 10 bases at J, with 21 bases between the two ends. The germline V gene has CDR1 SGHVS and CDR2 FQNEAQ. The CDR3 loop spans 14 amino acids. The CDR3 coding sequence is TGTGCCAGCAGCCAAGTTAATTCGGGCGGGACACAGTACTTC. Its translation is CASSQVNSGGTQYF.